The clone carrying this T cell receptor beta chain was picked up many times. The CDR3 regions of TCR beta were amplified from RNA transcripts. Primed by the HTBI set, a first-round RT-PCR was run on the TCR CDR3. TCRdb analysed the multiplex PCR reads with MiXCR anew, one entry per CDR3 protein. This table has more than 500,000 distinct CDR3 sequences, roughly 15% appearing once. Investigators excluded patients with uncontrolled infection, other autoimmune disease, pregnancy or lactation. Diagnostic decisions used clinical symptoms, serum thyroxine and TRAb, thyroid ultrasound and orbital computed tomography. Fresh 10 ml peripheral blood yielded PBMCs. This sample stems from a study of T cells in Graves' hyperthyroidism and ophthalmopathy. The sample comprised blood. This sequence was found in a woman aged 25 to 39 with Graves' ophthalmopathy.

The CDR3 protein is CASSESGGRPLHF. Here the CDR3 DNA reads TGTGCCAGCAGCGAATCGGGGGGAAGGCCCCTCCACTTT. J is TRBJ1-6 and V is TRBV7-2; a possible D gene is TRBD1 (5 bases). Germline V gene lookup returns CDR1 SGHTA and CDR2 FQGNSA. Trimming took off 5 bases at V and 13 bases at J, with 15 bases between the two ends. The CDR3 runs to 13 residues.